Listed below are T cell receptor beta chains from one sample, sequenced in a study of blood T cells in healthy people across ages. Each CDR3 protein gets one entry after TCRdb re-called the 5' RACE reads with MiXCR. The sample includes approximately 490,000 distinct CDR3 sequences, less than 25% seen only once; the top ten take under 9%. These same data were also listed under a study on T cells of mothers and their children.

Material: blood. The receptors here all came from a boy younger than 18 in good health. CDR3s include the opening cysteine and the closing phenylalanine or tryptophan. The D gene is left open where the match is weak. Not every row has a clone size; where given, it reads once, few, many or a size class.

abundance: few; v_gene: TRBV5-1; j_gene: TRBJ2-3; d_gene: TRBD2; CDR3nt: TGCGCCAGCAGCTCGACTAGCGGGAGTAACACAGATACGCAGTATTTT; CDR3aa: CASSSTSGSNTDTQYF
abundance: few; v_gene: TRBV5-1; j_gene: TRBJ1-4; d_gene: -; CDR3nt: TGCGCCAACAGCTTGGTGCAGGCCGGCGAACTGTTTTTT; CDR3aa: CANSLVQAGELFF
abundance: many; v_gene: TRBV20-1; j_gene: TRBJ2-5; d_gene: -; CDR3nt: TGCAGTGCTAGAGGCCCGGGGGCCCCAGAGACCCAGTACTTC; CDR3aa: CSARGPGAPETQYF
abundance: -; v_gene: TRBV20-1; j_gene: TRBJ1-1; d_gene: -; CDR3nt: TGCAGTGCTAGAGGAGAACGGGACACTGAAGCTTTCTTT; CDR3aa: CSARGERDTEAFF
abundance: -; v_gene: TRBV28; j_gene: TRBJ1-5; d_gene: -; CDR3nt: TGTGCCAGCAACCTCGGACTGATTAATCAGCCCCAGCATTTT; CDR3aa: CASNLGLINQPQHF
abundance: few; v_gene: TRBV4-3; j_gene: TRBJ2-1; d_gene: TRBD2; CDR3nt: TGCGCCAGCAGCCAAGGCACTAGCGGGGGGGTGGGGCAGTTCTTC; CDR3aa: CASSQGTSGGVGQFF
abundance: -; v_gene: TRBV28; j_gene: TRBJ2-1; d_gene: TRBD2; CDR3nt: TGTGCCAGCAGGCGATCTAGCGGGAGGGCCCCCTATTACAATGAGCAGTTCTTC; CDR3aa: CASRRSSGRAPYYNEQFF
abundance: few; v_gene: TRBV7-2; j_gene: TRBJ2-7; d_gene: TRBD2; CDR3nt: TGTGCCAGCAGCTTTGGGAGGGAGAGCTCCTACGAGCAGTACTTC; CDR3aa: CASSFGRESSYEQYF
abundance: many; v_gene: TRBV29-1; j_gene: TRBJ2-1; d_gene: TRBD2; CDR3nt: TGCAGCGTTGGCGATCTAGCGGGAGGATCCAATGAGCAGTTCTTC; CDR3aa: CSVGDLAGGSNEQFF
abundance: few; v_gene: TRBV7-9; j_gene: TRBJ1-2; d_gene: -; CDR3nt: TGTGCCAGCAGCTTAGAGAGGGTCAATGGCTACACCTTC; CDR3aa: CASSLERVNGYTF
abundance: -; v_gene: TRBV7-9; j_gene: TRBJ2-5; d_gene: -; CDR3nt: TGTGCCAGCAGCATCAGAACCCAGGTCGGGACCCAGTACTTC; CDR3aa: CASSIRTQVGTQYF
abundance: -; v_gene: TRBV20-1; j_gene: TRBJ2-7; d_gene: TRBD1; CDR3nt: TGCAGTGCTAGTGCCAGGGGGCTGAACGAGCAGTACTTC; CDR3aa: CSASARGLNEQYF
abundance: few; v_gene: TRBV18; j_gene: TRBJ2-7; d_gene: -; CDR3nt: TGTGCCAGCTCAGAAGCACAAGGGACTGAGCAGTACTTC; CDR3aa: CASSEAQGTEQYF
abundance: -; v_gene: TRBV7-2; j_gene: TRBJ2-2; d_gene: TRBD2; CDR3nt: TGTGCCAGCAGCTTTCGTAGCGGGCCTAACACCGGGGAGCTGTTTTTT; CDR3aa: CASSFRSGPNTGELFF
abundance: few; v_gene: TRBV29-1; j_gene: TRBJ2-3; d_gene: -; CDR3nt: TGCAGCGCCCAAGGTGGGGGAAGCACAGATACGCAGTATTTT; CDR3aa: CSAQGGGSTDTQYF
abundance: -; v_gene: TRBV2; j_gene: TRBJ1-1; d_gene: -; CDR3nt: TGTGCCAGCATAGCTCCCCACGTTGGCACTGAAGCTTTCTTT; CDR3aa: CASIAPHVGTEAFF
abundance: -; v_gene: TRBV12-3/TRBV12-4; j_gene: TRBJ2-7; d_gene: -; CDR3nt: TGTGCCAGCAGTTCATCAGGGGTCGGCTACGAGCAGTACTTC; CDR3aa: CASSSSGVGYEQYF
abundance: few; v_gene: TRBV5-5; j_gene: TRBJ1-1; d_gene: TRBD1; CDR3nt: TGTGCCAGCAGCTTACATCCGGGACAGGGATACCCCCCTGAAGCTTTCTTT; CDR3aa: CASSLHPGQGYPPEAFF
abundance: -; v_gene: TRBV2; j_gene: TRBJ2-1; d_gene: -; CDR3nt: TGTGCCAGCAGTGAAGCGGGGGGGCCAAACAATGAGCAGTTCTTC; CDR3aa: CASSEAGGPNNEQFF
abundance: -; v_gene: TRBV21-1; j_gene: TRBJ1-1; d_gene: -; CDR3nt: TGTGCCAGCAGCAAAAAACCGAAGAACACTGAAGCTTTCTTT; CDR3aa: CASSKKPKNTEAFF
abundance: -; v_gene: TRBV27; j_gene: TRBJ1-2; d_gene: -; CDR3nt: TGTGCCAGCAGTTTAACCCAGGGAGGCCATCCGGGGGGCTACACCTTC; CDR3aa: CASSLTQGGHPGGYTF
abundance: few; v_gene: TRBV20-1; j_gene: TRBJ1-4; d_gene: -; CDR3nt: TGCAGTGCTAGGAGCAGTTATAATGAAAAACTGTTTTTT; CDR3aa: CSARSSYNEKLFF
abundance: once; v_gene: TRBV20-1; j_gene: TRBJ1-1; d_gene: -; CDR3nt: TGCAGTGCTAGAGATTCGGGCCGAAAAGCTTTCTTT; CDR3aa: CSARDSGRKAFF
abundance: -; v_gene: TRBV4-3; j_gene: TRBJ2-1; d_gene: -; CDR3nt: TGCGCCAGCAGCCAAAGGGGGGGCCGGAATAATGAGCAGTTCTTC; CDR3aa: CASSQRGGRNNEQFF
abundance: -; v_gene: TRBV30; j_gene: TRBJ2-5; d_gene: TRBD2; CDR3nt: TGTGCCTGGAGTGGTCATACTAGCGGGGGAATATATTCTCAAGAGACCCAGTACTTC; CDR3aa: CAWSGHTSGGIYSQETQYF
abundance: many; v_gene: TRBV5-5; j_gene: TRBJ2-7; d_gene: -; CDR3nt: TGTGCCAGCAGCCTAACCCCCCGAGAGCAGTACTTC; CDR3aa: CASSLTPREQYF
abundance: -; v_gene: TRBV6-6; j_gene: TRBJ2-4; d_gene: -; CDR3nt: TGTGCCAGCAAAAGGAACCCCTTCTCGGCCAAAAACATTCAGTACTTC; CDR3aa: CASKRNPFSAKNIQYF
abundance: few; v_gene: TRBV29-1; j_gene: TRBJ1-4; d_gene: -; CDR3nt: TGCAGCGTTGGGGGCGGCCAGAATGAAAAACTGTTTTTT; CDR3aa: CSVGGGQNEKLFF
abundance: -; v_gene: TRBV20-1; j_gene: TRBJ1-5; d_gene: -; CDR3nt: TGCAGTGCTAGAGCTCAACCAAGCAATCAGCCCCAGCATTTT; CDR3aa: CSARAQPSNQPQHF
abundance: -; v_gene: TRBV11-2; j_gene: TRBJ2-1; d_gene: -; CDR3nt: TGTGCCAGCAGCTTAACTCAGGGGCGGTCCTACAATGAGCAGTTCTTC; CDR3aa: CASSLTQGRSYNEQFF
abundance: -; v_gene: TRBV10-3; j_gene: TRBJ2-1; d_gene: -; CDR3nt: TGTGCCATCAGTAAGTCTACAGCGGCAGGCCTCGGGAATGAGCAGTTCTTC; CDR3aa: CAISKSTAAGLGNEQFF
abundance: -; v_gene: TRBV29-1; j_gene: TRBJ1-2; d_gene: -; CDR3nt: TGCAGCGTTGCCGGCGGGGAAATCGGCTATGGCTACACCTTC; CDR3aa: CSVAGGEIGYGYTF
abundance: -; v_gene: TRBV14; j_gene: TRBJ1-1; d_gene: -; CDR3nt: TGTGCCAGCAGCCAAACCCGGGGGACTGAAGCTTTCTTT; CDR3aa: CASSQTRGTEAFF
abundance: -; v_gene: TRBV4-3; j_gene: TRBJ1-1; d_gene: -; CDR3nt: TGCGCCGGCAGCCCCCGTGGAGGTGGGGAGACTGAAGCTTTCTTT; CDR3aa: CAGSPRGGGETEAFF
abundance: few; v_gene: TRBV20-1; j_gene: TRBJ1-1; d_gene: -; CDR3nt: TGCAGTGCCGGGGGGGGGAGGGTAACTGAAGCTTTCTTT; CDR3aa: CSAGGGRVTEAFF
abundance: few; v_gene: TRBV19; j_gene: TRBJ2-7; d_gene: -; CDR3nt: TGTGCCAGTAGTCCCGGGATCTCCTACGAGCAGTACTTC; CDR3aa: CASSPGISYEQYF
abundance: few; v_gene: TRBV13; j_gene: TRBJ2-1; d_gene: -; CDR3nt: TGTGCCAGCAGCCCCCGACTAGTGGGAAACAATGAGCAGTTCTTC; CDR3aa: CASSPRLVGNNEQFF
abundance: -; v_gene: TRBV28; j_gene: TRBJ2-2; d_gene: -; CDR3nt: TGTGCCAGCAGTTTGGCAGCGGGGGAGCTGTTTTTT; CDR3aa: CASSLAAGELFF
abundance: -; v_gene: TRBV6-5; j_gene: TRBJ2-3; d_gene: -; CDR3nt: TGTGTCAGCAGTTCCCTGGGCAGGTTCTATACGCAGTATTTT; CDR3aa: CVSSSLGRFYTQYF
abundance: few; v_gene: TRBV11-3; j_gene: TRBJ2-3; d_gene: -; CDR3nt: TGTGCCAGCAGCCGAGGGGAGCTAGGCACAGATACGCAGTATTTT; CDR3aa: CASSRGELGTDTQYF
abundance: few; v_gene: TRBV29-1; j_gene: TRBJ2-5; d_gene: -; CDR3nt: TGCAGCGCCAACCAAGAGACCCAGTACTTC; CDR3aa: CSANQETQYF
abundance: -; v_gene: TRBV7-2; j_gene: TRBJ2-5; d_gene: TRBD2; CDR3nt: TGTGCCAGCACCCATGGAGCGGGGGTTCAAGAGACCCAGTACTTC; CDR3aa: CASTHGAGVQETQYF
abundance: few; v_gene: TRBV7-2; j_gene: TRBJ2-4; d_gene: TRBD1; CDR3nt: TGTGCCAGCAGCTTATCGGCAGGGGGTTCGTCCAAAAACATTCAGTACTTC; CDR3aa: CASSLSAGGSSKNIQYF
abundance: -; v_gene: TRBV7-2; j_gene: TRBJ2-3; d_gene: TRBD2; CDR3nt: TGTGCCAGCAGCTTATATGGGCGGGGGGGCGCGGATACGCAGTATTTT; CDR3aa: CASSLYGRGGADTQYF
abundance: -; v_gene: TRBV27; j_gene: TRBJ1-5; d_gene: -; CDR3nt: TGTGCCAGCAGGGGGTGGTTGGACGTTTATAGCAATCAGCCCCAGCATTTT; CDR3aa: CASRGWLDVYSNQPQHF
abundance: few; v_gene: TRBV12-3/TRBV12-4; j_gene: TRBJ2-1; d_gene: -; CDR3nt: TGTGCCAGCAGCAGGGACGACTACAATGAGCAGTTCTTC; CDR3aa: CASSRDDYNEQFF
abundance: few; v_gene: TRBV29-1; j_gene: TRBJ2-2; d_gene: -; CDR3nt: TGCAGCGTTGTTCGCAGGGACACCGGGGAGCTGTTTTTT; CDR3aa: CSVVRRDTGELFF
abundance: -; v_gene: TRBV5-1; j_gene: TRBJ2-3; d_gene: -; CDR3nt: TGCGCCAGCAGAGTGGAGGGGTTCGGAAATACGCAGTATTTT; CDR3aa: CASRVEGFGNTQYF